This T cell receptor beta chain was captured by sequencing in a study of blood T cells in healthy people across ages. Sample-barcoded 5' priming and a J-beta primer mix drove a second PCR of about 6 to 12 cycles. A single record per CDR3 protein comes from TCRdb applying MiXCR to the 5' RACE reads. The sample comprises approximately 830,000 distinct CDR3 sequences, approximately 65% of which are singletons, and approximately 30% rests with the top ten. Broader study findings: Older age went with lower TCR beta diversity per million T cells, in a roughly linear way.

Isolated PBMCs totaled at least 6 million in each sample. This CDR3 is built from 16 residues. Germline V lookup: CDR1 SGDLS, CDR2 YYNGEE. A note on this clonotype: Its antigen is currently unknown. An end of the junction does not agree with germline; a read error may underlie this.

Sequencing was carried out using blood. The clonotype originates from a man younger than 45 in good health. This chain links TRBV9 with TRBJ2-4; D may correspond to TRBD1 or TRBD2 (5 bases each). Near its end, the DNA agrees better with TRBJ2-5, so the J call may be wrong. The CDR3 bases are TGTGCCTGCAGCGTCTCCCCAGCCGGGACGGTCGAGACCCAGTACTTC. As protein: CACSVSPAGTVETQYF.